What follows are 27 T cell receptor beta chains derived from one specimen sequenced in a study of blood T cell repertoires in COVID-19. Data came from immunoSEQ multiplex PCR; TCRdb stores just in-frame clones and leaves some out. Of about 50,000 clones in the sample, about 82% were seen once. Sequencing was carried out using peripheral blood. The receptor source for this set is a woman aged 55-70 years with acute or convalescent COVID-19.

This clone has more than one count but fewer than ten. The chain links TRBV11-2 to TRBJ1-6; 8 bases are shared with TRBD1. This CDR3 contains 15 residues. CDR1 is SGHAT and CDR2 is FQNNGV in the germline V gene. V trimming: 5 bases; J trimming: 6 bases; junction bases outside the gene matches: 6. CDR3 in DNA: TGTGCCAGCAGCCCCTCGGGACAGGTTAATTCACCCCTCCACTTT. Residues: CASSPSGQVNSPLHF.

This clone was detected once. J is TRBJ2-1 and V is TRBV5-1, with 8 nucleotides matching TRBD2. V lost 6 bases, J lost 4 bases, and 9 bases stayed unmatched. Germline V CDR1 and CDR2: SGHRS, YFSETQ. This CDR3 is 15 amino acids long. CDR3 protein: CASTRTSGDYNEQFF. The CDR3 coding sequence is TGCGCCAGCACTAGAACTAGCGGAGATTACAATGAGCAGTTCTTC.

The V gene is TRBV19, the J gene TRBJ1-3, with D unclear. CDR3 size: 15 residues. Trimming took 7 bases from V and 4 from J, leaving 17 bases between them. Germline CDR1 and CDR2: LNHDA and SQIVND (reference sequence). Here the CDR3 reads CASTLVGTGGNTIYF. The CDR3 DNA reads as TGTGCCAGTACCCTCGTAGGAACGGGGGGAAACACCATATATTTT.

The CDR3 DNA reads as TGTGCCAGCAGCTTATTGGACAGGAGAGGAAACACCATATATTTT. Translation: CASSLLDRRGNTIYF. This chain links TRBV7-6 with TRBJ1-3, with 7 positions matching TRBD1. Germline-derived CDR1 and CDR2 are SGHVS and FNYEAQ. V dropped 2 bases and J dropped 4; count of bases not matched to a gene: 5. The CDR3 spans 15 residues.

The chain uses TRBV5-1 and TRBJ1-5; D ambiguous. Germline-derived CDR1 and CDR2 are SGHRS and YFSETQ. Between the trimmed V and J ends, which lost 2 bases and 5 bases, there was a span of 8 bases. The CDR3 is 13 amino acids. The CDR3 nucleotides read TGCGCCAGCAGCTTAGAGGCGGATCAGCCCCAGCATTTT. Translation gives CASSLEADQPQHF. Full variable domain (remainder filled in from reference TRBV5-1 and TRBJ1-5): KAGVTQTPRYLIKTRGQQVTLSCSPISGHRSVSWYQQTPGQGLQFLFEYFSETQRNKGNFPGRFSGRQFSNSRSEMNVSTLELGDSALYLCASSLEADQPQHFGDGTRLSIL.

This chain joins TRBV18 and TRBJ2-5; D might be TRBD1 (5 bases). The V end was cut by 4 bases, the J end by 5 bases, with 14 bases between. The CDR3 length is 14 residues. The germline V gene encodes CDR1 KGHSH and CDR2 LQKENI. This CDR3 reads CASSQLGLRETQYF. CDR3 sequence (DNA): TGTGCCAGCTCACAATTGGGGCTAAGGGAGACCCAGTACTTC. Together with reference TRBV18 and TRBJ2-5, the CDR3 gives the full variable domain: NAGVMQNPRHLVRRRGQEARLRCSPMKGHSHVYWYRQLPEEGLKFMVYLQKENIIDESGMPKERFSAEFPKEGPSILRIQQVVRGDSAAYFCASSQLGLRETQYFGPGTRLLVL.

V is TRBV12-3 or TRBV12-4 and J is TRBJ1-2, with a tentative D call TRBD1 (6 bases). Trimming pared 5 bases from V and 4 bases from J, leaving 8 bases between. The CDR3 spans 12 residues. DNA for the CDR3: TGTGCCAGCAGTACGGACAGCTATGGCTACACCTTC. Translated, it gives CASSTDSYGYTF.

This clone was seen once. This rearrangement joins TRBV30 to TRBJ1-6, with TRBD1 matching over 7 bases. Germline CDR1 and CDR2: GTSNPN and SVGIG (reference sequence). CDR3 length: 14 residues. The V gene end was trimmed by 3 bases and the J gene end by 11 bases; junction bases not matched to a gene: 10. CDR3 DNA sequence: TGTGCCTGGAGGGTGAGACAGGGAAGCGCACCCCTCCACTTT. Amino acids: CAWRVRQGSAPLHF. Full variable domain (missing parts from reference TRBV30 and TRBJ1-6): SQTIHQWPATLVQPVGSPLSLECTVEGTSNPNLYWYRQAAGRGLQLLFYSVGIGQISSEVPQNLSASRPQDRQFILSSKKLLLSDSGFYLCAWRVRQGSAPLHFGNGTRLTVT.

The chain recombines TRBV5-1 with TRBJ1-5, with TRBD1 identical over 10 bases. This CDR3 has 15 amino acids. V was pared by 4 bases and J by 7 bases, with 8 bases of the junction left unmatched. Germline CDR1 and CDR2: SGHRS and YFSETQ. CDR3 amino acids: CASSPTGGWGQPQHF. In DNA form, the CDR3 reads TGCGCCAGCAGCCCGACAGGGGGCTGGGGGCAGCCCCAGCATTTT.

This clone occurred a few times. V gene TRBV12-5 combines with J gene TRBJ1-1; 7 bases agree with TRBD1. The CDR3 length is 16 residues. The germline gives CDR1 LGHNT, CDR2 FRNRAP. The V segment lost 4 bases and the J segment 0 bases; nucleotides outside the gene matches: 8. The CDR3 region has the DNA TGTGCTAGTGGTTCAACGAGGACAGGTATGAACACTGAAGCTTTCTTT. This encodes CASGSTRTGMNTEAFF.

This chain connects TRBV6-5 to TRBJ1-1; no reliable D call. V lost 5 bases and J lost 1, with 11 bases in between. CDR1 and CDR2 from the germline V gene are MNHEY and SVGAGI. The CDR3 contains 14 residues. The chain's CDR3 is CASSPRHPNTEAFF. DNA for the CDR3: TGTGCCAGCAGTCCACGACACCCGAACACTGAAGCTTTCTTT.

This chain joins TRBV20-1 and TRBJ1-1; 10 positions match TRBD1. Germline V CDR1 and CDR2: DFQATT, SNEGSKA (reference sequence). J was trimmed by 5 bases and V by 3 bases; bases with no gene match: 9. The CDR3 consists of 15 residues. The CDR3 DNA sequence: TGCAGTGCTAGTAGACAGGGGGCATCCCAAACTGAAGCTTTCTTT. It translates to CSASRQGASQTEAFF.

V usage is TRBV19 and J usage is TRBJ1-2; 7 nucleotides align to TRBD1. CDR1 LNHDA and CDR2 SQIVND come from the germline V gene (reference sequence). This CDR3 comprises 15 residues. Trimming cost V 1 base and J 4 bases; bases outside gene matches: 6. This CDR3 is CASSIGTGRGYGYTF. CDR3 sequence (DNA): TGTGCCAGTAGTATAGGGACAGGCCGAGGCTATGGCTACACCTTC.

The chain recombines TRBV12-2 with TRBJ1-5; the table assigns TRBD1, which was not confirmed against the DNA. TRBV12-2 is marked as a pseudogene. The CDR3 consists of 15 residues. The CDR3 reads CASRHTGGSNQPQHF. In DNA form, the CDR3 reads TGTGCAAGTCGTCATACAGGGGGCAGCAATCAGCCCCAGCATTTT.

V gene TRBV6-5 combines with J gene TRBJ1-1; D remains unclear. The CDR3 loop spans 12 amino acids. The V end was cut by 7 bases, the J end by 4 bases, with 10 bases between. Germline-derived CDR1 and CDR2 are MNHEY and SVGAGI. In DNA form, the CDR3 reads TGTGCCAGCACCGTACACGTCACTGAAGCTTTCTTT. The encoded protein is CASTVHVTEAFF.

This chain joins TRBV30 and TRBJ2-7, with D perhaps matching TRBD2 (5 bases). Germline assignment: CDR1 GTSNPN and CDR2 SVGIG (reference sequence). The V gene lost 2 bases and the J gene lost 1 base, with 9 bases spanning the gap. The CDR3 runs to 13 residues. CDR3 amino acids: CAWSIGLSYEQYF. The CDR3 nucleotides read TGTGCCTGGAGTATAGGACTTTCCTACGAGCAGTACTTC. Drawing the rest from reference TRBV30 and TRBJ2-7, the complete variable domain is SQTIHQWPATLVQPVGSPLSLECTVEGTSNPNLYWYRQAAGRGLQLLFYSVGIGQISSEVPQNLSASRPQDRQFILSSKKLLLSDSGFYLCAWSIGLSYEQYFGPGTRLTVT.

The V call is TRBV3-1 (or the pseudogene TRBV3-2), the J call TRBJ1-6; the D gene is possibly TRBD1 (5 bases). The CDR3 covers 18 residues. Trimming took 4 bases from V and 0 from J, leaving 16 bases between them. The germline V gene has CDR1 LGHDT and CDR2 YNNKEL (reference sequence). The CDR3 is CASSPPAGGSSYNSPLHF. The DNA for the CDR3 is TGTGCCAGCAGCCCCCCGGCGGGGGGAAGCTCCTATAATTCACCCCTCCACTTT.

The chain links TRBV19 to TRBJ2-6, with unresolved D. Between the trimmed V and J ends, which lost 3 bases and 2 bases, there was a span of 8 bases. CDR1 LNHDA and CDR2 SQIVND come from the germline V gene (reference sequence). CDR3 length equals 15 residues. The CDR3 region has the DNA TGTGCCAGTAGTATTCGGTCGGCTGGGGCCAACGTCCTGACTTTC. Translation: CASSIRSAGANVLTF.

V usage is TRBV4-2 and J usage is TRBJ1-6, with 7 bases lining up with TRBD1. CDR1 and CDR2 (germline): LGHNA, YNFKEQ. V was pared by 4 bases and J by 7 bases, with 7 bases of the junction left unmatched. The CDR3 sequence is 15 residues long. The CDR3 coding sequence is TGTGCCAGCAGCCGAGTGACAGGGAACAATTCACCCCTCCACTTT. Its protein is CASSRVTGNNSPLHF.

This chain links TRBV27 with TRBJ1-6; 9 nucleotides line up with TRBD1. CDR3 size: 15 residues. The germline V gene has CDR1 MNHEY and CDR2 SMNVEV (reference sequence). J lost 7 bases, V lost 6 bases, and 7 bases had no gene match. CDR3: CASRQQGALNSPLHF. In DNA form, the CDR3 reads TGTGCCAGCAGACAACAGGGGGCTTTAAATTCACCCCTCCACTTT.

The chain combines TRBV28 with TRBJ2-5; D not certain. The CDR3 extends over 11 amino acids. CDR1 is MDHEN, CDR2 SYDVKM, per germline. V lost 6 bases, J lost 5 bases, and 7 bases lay in between. The CDR3 DNA sequence: TGTGCCAGCAGCCCCTATGAGACCCAGTACTTC. Translation gives CASSPYETQYF. The variable domain in full, completed from reference TRBV28 and TRBJ2-5, reads DVKVTQSSRYLVKRTGEKVFLECVQDMDHENMFWYRQDPGLGLRLIYFSYDVKMKEKGDIPEGYSVSREKKERFSLILESASTNQTSMYLCASSPYETQYFGPGTRLLVL.

This clone has just one count. The genes are TRBV2 and TRBJ2-2, with D possibly TRBD1 on 6 matching bases. V lost 3 bases, J lost 4 bases, and 6 bases lay in between. The CDR3 is 13 amino acids. Germline-derived CDR1 and CDR2 are SNHLY and FYNNEI. For the CDR3, the DNA is TGTGCCAGCAGTGACAGGGGCACCGGGGAGCTGTTTTTT. Its translation is CASSDRGTGELFF.

The chain couples TRBV9 to TRBJ2-5; 7 positions agree with TRBD1. Per germline, CDR1 SGDLS and CDR2 YYNGEE. The CDR3 spans 15 residues. J gave up 5 bases and V 4 bases, and 11 bases lay outside the gene matches. Written as DNA, the CDR3 is TGTGCCAGCAGCCTACAGACAGGGCTTAGGGAGACCCAGTACTTC. This encodes CASSLQTGLRETQYF.

V is TRBV9 and J is TRBJ1-5; no reliable D call. CDR3 size: 13 residues. Trimming shortened V by 4 bases and J by 6 bases, and 11 bases separated the two germline ends. The germline CDR1 and CDR2 sequences are SGDLS and YYNGEE. DNA for the CDR3: TGTGCCAGCAGCCCGGGAATCTCTCAGCCCCAGCATTTT. Translated, it gives CASSPGISQPQHF.

V is TRBV6-6 and J is TRBJ1-1, with D uncertain. This CDR3 is built from 16 residues. V lost 1 base and J 0 bases, leaving 12 bases between the germline ends. Per the germline V gene, CDR1 is MNHNY and CDR2 is SVGAGI (reference sequence). CDR3 in amino acids: CASSYLGALMNTEAFF. The CDR3 DNA is TGTGCCAGCAGTTACTTAGGAGCATTAATGAACACTGAAGCTTTCTTT.

V is TRBV5-1 and J is TRBJ2-6; 10 positions match TRBD1. The V gene end was trimmed by 4 bases and the J gene end by 2 bases; junction bases not matched to a gene: 3. Germline V CDR1 and CDR2: SGHRS, YFSETQ. The CDR3 sequence is 16 residues long. DNA of the CDR3: TGCGCCAGCAGCGTGACAGGGGGCACTGGGGCCAACGTCCTGACTTTC. This sequence encodes CASSVTGGTGANVLTF.

The chain carries TRBV5-1 and TRBJ2-1; 10 bases are shared with TRBD2. J was trimmed by 4 bases and V by 2 bases; bases with no gene match: 3. Germline V gene data show CDR1 as SGHRS and CDR2 as YFSETQ. The CDR3 is 15 residues long. The CDR3 nucleotides read TGCGCCAGCAGCTTCAGGACTAGCGGTTACAATGAGCAGTTCTTC. It translates to CASSFRTSGYNEQFF.